These T cell receptor beta chains were read from a single sample in a study of control samples from healthy donors and cancer patients. Clones were read by immunoSEQ multiplex PCR, and TCRdb kept only the in-frame ones, dropping some. The sample has 85,000 to 100,000 clones, just over 90% seen once. Specimen: blood. The receptors were sampled from a man aged 18 to 30 in good health. Each CDR3 is given with its conserved first and last residue. Fields, in order: D gene, V gene, clone size, J gene, CDR3 length, CDR3 protein, CDR3 DNA. A D gene is named only where the DNA matches it firmly. Expanded clones get a size class; other rows say once, few or many, or leave the size out.

NA	TRBV19	once	TRBJ1-1	11	CASSTYTEAFF	TGTGCCAGTAGTACATACACTGAAGCTTTCTTT
NA	TRBV5-5	NA	TRBJ1-1	13	CASSFGQNTEAFF	TGTGCCAGCAGCTTTGGACAGAACACTGAAGCTTTCTTT
TRBD1	TRBV15	NA	TRBJ1-5	18	CATSRGDRGLLGNQPQHF	TGTGCCACCAGCAGAGGGGACAGGGGGCTTTTAGGCAATCAGCCCCAGCATTTT
NA	TRBV15	NA	TRBJ2-7	15	CATSISRGISYEQYF	TGTGCCACCAGCATATCGAGAGGGATATCCTACGAGCAGTACTTC
NA	TRBV9	NA	TRBJ2-5	15	CASSVANLAMETQYF	TGTGCCAGCAGCGTAGCTAATCTAGCCATGGAGACCCAGTACTTC
NA	TRBV6-5	NA	TRBJ2-5	14	CASSYHWGEETQYF	TGTGCCAGCAGTTACCACTGGGGAGAGGAGACCCAGTACTTC
NA	TRBV6-2/TRBV6-3	NA	TRBJ1-2	12	CASSYRDYGYTF	TGTGCCAGCAGTTACAGGGACTATGGCTACACCTTC
TRBD1	TRBV12-5	once	TRBJ1-5	15	CASGLGQGVGQPQHF	TGTGCTAGTGGTTTGGGACAGGGTGTGGGGCAGCCCCAGCATTTT
TRBD2	TRBV6-1	NA	TRBJ2-5	17	CASSELAVSPFQETQYF	TGTGCCAGCAGTGAACTAGCGGTCTCTCCTTTCCAAGAGACCCAGTACTTC
NA	TRBV3-1/TRBV3-2	NA	TRBJ2-5	15	CASSPTSSGRKTQYF	TGTGCCAGCAGCCCCACAAGCTCAGGGAGGAAGACCCAGTACTTC
NA	TRBV3-1/TRBV3-2	NA	TRBJ2-1	20	CASSQDFPGIVLLSYNEQFF	TGTGCCAGCAGCCAAGATTTCCCTGGAATAGTCCTCCTATCCTACAATGAGCAGTTCTTC
NA	TRBV19	NA	TRBJ2-7	14	CASRESSGPYEQYF	TGTGCCAGTAGGGAATCGAGCGGACCCTACGAGCAGTACTTC
NA	TRBV7-2	few	TRBJ2-5	14	CASSSAGLRETQYF	TGTGCCAGCAGCTCCGCGGGCCTAAGAGAGACCCAGTACTTC
NA	TRBV15	NA	TRBJ2-2	14	CATKMTGNTGELFF	TGTGCCACCAAGATGACAGGAAACACCGGGGAGCTGTTTTTT
TRBD1	TRBV7-2	NA	TRBJ1-2	18	CASSLGVWGTGTSLGYTF	TGTGCCAGCAGCTTAGGGGTGTGGGGGACAGGGACCTCCCTTGGCTACACCTTC
NA	TRBV7-9	NA	TRBJ2-5	13	CASNRDSQETQYF	TGTGCCAGCAACCGAGACAGTCAAGAGACCCAGTACTTC
TRBD1	TRBV20-1	NA	TRBJ1-2	12	CSASKQGIGYTF	TGCAGTGCTAGTAAACAGGGGATTGGCTACACCTTC
TRBD2	TRBV3-1/TRBV3-2	once	TRBJ2-1	17	CASSQFSGSSGGNEQFF	TGTGCCAGCAGCCAATTTAGCGGGAGCTCGGGTGGGAATGAGCAGTTCTTC
NA	TRBV10-3	NA	TRBJ1-2	13	CAISAGAADGYTF	TGTGCCATCAGTGCGGGGGCGGCGGATGGCTACACCTTC
TRBD1	TRBV9	NA	TRBJ2-7	15	CASSAAGTGNYEQYF	TGTGCCAGCAGCGCCGCCGGGACAGGGAACTACGAGCAGTACTTC
NA	TRBV19	NA	TRBJ1-1	12	CASSIGNTEAFF	TGTGCCAGTAGTATCGGGAACACTGAAGCTTTCTTT
NA	TRBV12-3/TRBV12-4	NA	TRBJ1-4	13	CASSPPSNEKLFF	TGTGCCAGCAGTCCTCCCTCTAATGAAAAACTGTTTTTT
NA	TRBV24-1	once	TRBJ1-2	14	CATSDSEGLSGYTF	TGTGCCACCAGTGATTCGGAGGGGCTGTCTGGCTACACCTTC
NA	TRBV27	NA	TRBJ1-1	13	CASSSRLGTEAFF	TGTGCCAGCAGTTCCAGACTGGGCACTGAAGCTTTCTTT
NA	TRBV28	once	TRBJ1-1	13	CASSTRGTTEAFF	TGTGCCAGCAGCACCCGGGGGACAACAGAAGCTTTCTTT
NA	TRBV7-2	once	TRBJ2-2	16	CASSLFGHPNTGELFF	TGTGCCAGCAGCTTATTTGGCCACCCGAACACCGGGGAGCTGTTTTTT
TRBD1	TRBV11-2	NA	TRBJ1-3	16	CASSLRGTGSGNTIYF	TGTGCCAGCAGCTTACGTGGGACAGGGTCGGGAAACACCATATATTTT
TRBD1	TRBV12-3/TRBV12-4	NA	TRBJ1-5	13	CASSGQGNQPQHF	TGTGCCAGCAGCGGACAGGGCAATCAGCCCCAGCATTTT
NA	TRBV30	NA	TRBJ2-2	13	CAWSVLGAGELFF	TGTGCCTGGAGTGTACTGGGGGCCGGGGAGCTGTTTTTT
NA	TRBV29-1	NA	TRBJ1-2	11	CSATDPDGYTF	TGCAGCGCCACGGACCCAGATGGCTACACCTTC
NA	TRBV2	NA	TRBJ1-5	15	CASRVSRSSNQPQHF	TGTGCCAGCAGGGTTTCGAGGTCTAGCAATCAGCCCCAGCATTTT
NA	TRBV6-2/TRBV6-3	NA	TRBJ1-2	12	CASSYERHGYTF	TGTGCCAGCAGTTACGAAAGGCATGGCTACACCTTC
NA	TRBV30	NA	TRBJ1-2	16	CAWSPGLFHSDYGYTF	TGTGCCTGGAGCCCGGGACTTTTTCATTCGGACTATGGCTACACCTTC
NA	TRBV24-1	NA	TRBJ1-1	12	CATSETGSEAFF	TGTGCCACCAGTGAAACGGGGAGTGAAGCTTTCTTT
TRBD2	TRBV11-2	NA	TRBJ2-2	17	CASSLIGAGENTGELFF	TGTGCCAGCAGCTTAATTGGAGCGGGGGAGAACACCGGGGAGCTGTTTTTT
NA	TRBV5-1	NA	TRBJ2-3	18	CASSWPEDSDFYTDTQYF	TGCGCCAGCAGCTGGCCGGAGGATTCGGACTTTTACACAGATACGCAGTATTTT
NA	TRBV3-1/TRBV3-2	NA	TRBJ2-1	15	CASSHVQSPTEEQFF	TGTGCCAGCAGCCACGTTCAGTCCCCCACGGAGGAGCAGTTCTTC
NA	TRBV30	NA	TRBJ1-3	12	CACGQSGNTIYF	TGTGCCTGCGGACAATCTGGAAACACCATATATTTT
TRBD1	TRBV28	NA	TRBJ2-7	14	CASSFQDRGDEQYF	TGTGCCAGCAGTTTTCAAGACAGGGGAGACGAGCAGTACTTC
NA	TRBV4-1	NA	TRBJ1-2	14	CASSQMGSPAGYTF	TGCGCCAGCAGCCAGATGGGCAGCCCCGCTGGCTACACCTTC
TRBD1	TRBV7-6	NA	TRBJ2-6	16	CASSEPQGSGANVLTF	TGTGCCAGCAGCGAACCACAGGGGTCTGGGGCCAACGTCCTGACTTTC
NA	TRBV15	NA	TRBJ1-2	15	CATSREEGPRIGYTF	TGTGCCACCAGCAGAGAAGAGGGACCGAGGATTGGCTACACCTTC
NA	TRBV6-1	NA	TRBJ1-1	13	CASSEGIGFEAFF	TGTGCCAGCAGTGAAGGTATAGGATTTGAAGCTTTCTTT
NA	TRBV9	NA	TRBJ2-1	16	CASSPRQGRAYNEQFF	TGTGCCAGCAGCCCCCGACAGGGGAGGGCCTACAATGAGCAGTTCTTC
TRBD1	TRBV6-4	NA	TRBJ2-2	14	CASGTQGGNGELFF	TGTGCCAGCGGGACACAGGGGGGAAACGGGGAGCTGTTTTTT
NA	TRBV5-1	NA	TRBJ1-6	14	CASSLGQENSPLHF	TGCGCCAGCAGCTTGGGACAAGAAAATTCACCCCTCCACTTT
NA	TRBV15	NA	TRBJ1-1	12	CATSKSNTEAFF	TGTGCCACCTCCAAATCTAACACTGAAGCTTTCTTT
TRBD1	TRBV24-1	NA	TRBJ1-1	13	CATSPGQGAEAFF	TGTGCCACCAGCCCGGGACAGGGCGCTGAAGCTTTCTTT